This entry features one T cell receptor (beta chain) sequence. Its binding antigen is unknown. No much larger clone exists at a distance of one base, and base qualities are not known. This entry is derived from a study of blood T cell repertoires in COVID-19 (dated by TCRdb to 2020 to 2021). Describing the broader study: Collaborator samples came from the United States, Italy and Spain and covered acute and convalescent phases of COVID-19. The prospective study material was composed of cDNA or gDNA derived from T cells, B-cell-depleted T cells, or PBMCs. Subjects who had been exposed to COVID-19, were actively infected with it, or had recovered from it provided the deeply sampled blood TCRbeta repertoires that made up the dataset. The repertoires were released in a freely available public database meant as a resource for research on the immune response to SARS-CoV-2. The samples were drawn from the first 160 participants of the ongoing ImmuneRACE study and from 950 to 1,500 subjects provided by 6 global collaborators. Sample metadata almost always included a de-identified subject ID, COVID-19 status, age in years and sex. Where available, HLA class I and class II types were obtained from metadata supplied by the sample provider rather than from assay-based typing. The study at large found these results: The quantity of clinical and demographic metadata differed by source and by participant and was supplied without curation.

The collaborating institutions used their own protocols to collect whole blood in K2EDTA tubes. For TCRbeta analysis, collaborator samples were shipped as frozen whole blood, as isolated PBMCs, or as DNA extracted from either sample type. The immunoSEQ Assay, a bias-controlled multiplex PCR, was used to amplify TCRbeta CDR3 regions from genomic DNA. In the paper's pipeline: The number of nucleated cells in each sample was estimated from the amplification of reference gene primers within the assay. To quantify the absolute abundance of each unique TCRbeta CDR3 rearrangement, sequence reads were collapsed and filtered. For each sample, productive Simpson clonality was calculated as the square root of Simpson's diversity index over productive rearrangements. TCRdb mirrors the immuneACCESS table, restricted to in-frame sequences. Some clones are absent from its copies; in checked studies, under half trace to an unresolved V gene, and the reason for the others is unknown. V and J calls and clone size are those listed in that table; D and trimming were worked out from the DNA. This sample comprises about 77,000 clones, approximately 89% of them detected only once. Of the sample, 5.5% to 7.5% is held by the ten largest clones.

Sequences were obtained from peripheral blood. The receptor was derived from a woman of 80 years or more with acute or convalescent COVID-19.

CDR3 reads: CASSFSGSTANVLTF. Read as DNA, the sequence is TGTGCCAGCAGTTTTTCAGGGTCCACGGCCAACGTCCTGACTTTC. Rearrangement joined TRBV6-1 to TRBJ2-6; TRBD1 is a possible D gene, resting on 5 matching bases. Relative to germline, V is 5 bases shorter and J is 6 bases shorter, with 14 bases between their ends. The CDR3 holds 15 amino acids from the cysteine to the phenylalanine. Left in the record is the CDR3 DNA by itself, 45 bases read in frame from the first base. The germline V gene supplies CDR1 MNHNS and CDR2 SASEGT.